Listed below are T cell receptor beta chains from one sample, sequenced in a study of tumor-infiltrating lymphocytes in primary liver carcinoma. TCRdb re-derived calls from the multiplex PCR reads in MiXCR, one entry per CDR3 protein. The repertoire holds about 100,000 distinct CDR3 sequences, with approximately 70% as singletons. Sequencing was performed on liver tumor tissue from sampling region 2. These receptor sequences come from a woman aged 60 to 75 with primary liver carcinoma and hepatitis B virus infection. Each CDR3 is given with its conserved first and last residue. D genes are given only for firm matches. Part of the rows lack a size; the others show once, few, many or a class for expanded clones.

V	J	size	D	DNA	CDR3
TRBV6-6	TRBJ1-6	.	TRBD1	TGTGCCAGCAGTACCACAACAGGGGGCTCGAGGTCACCCCCCAACTTT	CASSTTTGGSRSPPNF
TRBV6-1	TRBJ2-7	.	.	TGTGCCAGCAGTGGCCCCCGACAGGCGGGCCCTTACCAGCAGTACTTC	CASSGPRQAGPYQQYF
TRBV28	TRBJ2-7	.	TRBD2	TGTGCCAGCAGGGAGCGGGATAAATACTACGAGCAGTACTTC	CASRERDKYYEQYF
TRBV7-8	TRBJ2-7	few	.	TGTGCCAGCAGCTCGCCGGGACGGGGAGCCTACGAGCAGTACTTC	CASSSPGRGAYEQYF
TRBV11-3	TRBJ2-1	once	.	TGTGCCAGCAGCATAGGAACTTGCGGGAAGCTTGAGCGATTCTTC	CASSIGTCGKLERFF
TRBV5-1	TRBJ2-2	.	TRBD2	TGCGCCAACAGCTTGGCCGGGGGGACGTACACAGGGGAGCTGTTTTTT	CANSLAGGTYTGELFF
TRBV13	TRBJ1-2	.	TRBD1	TGTGCCAACAGCTATGACAGGGGGAGTTATGGCTACACCTTC	CANSYDRGSYGYTF
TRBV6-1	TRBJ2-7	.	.	TGTGCCAGCAGTGAAGGTAGTGGGTGGGGCTGCGAGCAGTACTTC	CASSEGSGWGCEQYF
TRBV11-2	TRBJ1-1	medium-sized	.	TGTGCCAGCAGCTTAACAAAGAACACTGAAGCTTTCTTT	CASSLTKNTEAFF
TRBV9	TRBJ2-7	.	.	TGTGCCAGCAGCGTGGAAGAACTAGGCTACGAGCAGTACTTC	CASSVEELGYEQYF
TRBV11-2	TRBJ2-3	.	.	TGTGCCAGCAGGCCGACGGCCTCTAGGACAGATACGCAGTATTTC	CASRPTASRTDTQYF
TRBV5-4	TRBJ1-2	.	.	TGTGTCAGCAGCCAACCCACAAGGGGGGGCTATGGCTACACCTTC	CVSSQPTRGGYGYTF
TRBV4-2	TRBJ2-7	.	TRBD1	TGTGACGGCAGCCAGGGGGCCTTAAACTCCTACGAGCAGTACTTC	CDGSQGALNSYEQYF
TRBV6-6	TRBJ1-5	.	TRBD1	TGTGCCAGAAGTTACCCAGACAGGGGGGACCAGCCCCAACATTTT	CARSYPDRGDQPQHF
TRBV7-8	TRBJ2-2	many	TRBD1	TGTGCCAGCAGCACCCGGACAGGGCTGGGGGCGGACACCGGGGAGCTGTTTTTT	CASSTRTGLGADTGELFF